One and the same sample provided the 7 T cell receptor beta chains below, sequenced in a study of monozygotic twins with inflammatory bowel disease. For each CDR3 protein, TCRdb gives one entry from its re-call of the 5' RACE reads, without DNA. Its table records some 90,000 distinct CDR3 sequences. The sequencing sample was made of blood. The receptors derive from a human donor with ulcerative colitis or Crohn's disease, or a healthy co-twin of an affected twin (not recorded which).

V gene TRBV5-8 combines with J gene TRBJ2-1; the TCRdb D gene call, TRBD1, has no DNA to confirm it. CDR1 SGHTS and CDR2 YDEGEE come from the germline V gene. The CDR3 runs 16 residues. The CDR3 is CASSSFGGQLYNEQFF.

The rearrangement joins TRBV7-3 to TRBJ1-6. This CDR3 has 14 residues. Germline V gene lookup returns CDR1 SGHTA and CDR2 FQGTGA. CDR3: CASSSGPPNSPLHF.

The rearrangement joins TRBV5-1 to TRBJ2-6. CDR1 and CDR2 from the germline V gene are SGHRS and YFSETQ. The CDR3 runs 13 residues. The CDR3: CASSGPGANVLTF.

J is TRBJ1-5 and V is TRBV12-3 or TRBV12-4. This CDR3 is built from 14 residues. The CDR3 sequence is CASSFGSLNQPQHF.

The chain carries TRBV5-1 and TRBJ2-1; TCRdb's D call of TRBD2 is untestable without DNA. Germline assignment: CDR1 SGHRS and CDR2 YFSETQ. The CDR3 sequence is 16 residues long. The CDR3 sequence: CASSLGWLALGDEQFF.

This chain connects TRBV18 to TRBJ2-7; the D call from TCRdb, TRBD1, cannot be confirmed without DNA. The CDR3 loop spans 16 amino acids. The V gene's germline CDR1 is KGHSH and CDR2 LQKENI. CDR3 sequence reads: CASSPPATGGSGEQYF.

The chain uses TRBV2 and TRBJ1-5. This CDR3 contains 15 residues. Germline lookup yields CDR1 SNHLY and CDR2 FYNNEI. CDR3 sequence: CASSSLDGSEQPQHF.